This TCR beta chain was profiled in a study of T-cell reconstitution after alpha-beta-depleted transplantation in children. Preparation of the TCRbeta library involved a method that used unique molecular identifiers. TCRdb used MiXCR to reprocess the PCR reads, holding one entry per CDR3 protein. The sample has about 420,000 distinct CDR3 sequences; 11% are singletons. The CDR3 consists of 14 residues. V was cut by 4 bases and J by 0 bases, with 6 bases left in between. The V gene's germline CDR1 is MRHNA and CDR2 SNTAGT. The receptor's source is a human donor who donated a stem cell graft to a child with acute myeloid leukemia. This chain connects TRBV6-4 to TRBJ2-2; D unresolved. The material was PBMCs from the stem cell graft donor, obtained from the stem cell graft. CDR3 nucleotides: TGTGCCAGCAGTGTAGAGGCGAACACCGGGGAGCTGTTTTTT. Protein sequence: CASSVEANTGELFF.